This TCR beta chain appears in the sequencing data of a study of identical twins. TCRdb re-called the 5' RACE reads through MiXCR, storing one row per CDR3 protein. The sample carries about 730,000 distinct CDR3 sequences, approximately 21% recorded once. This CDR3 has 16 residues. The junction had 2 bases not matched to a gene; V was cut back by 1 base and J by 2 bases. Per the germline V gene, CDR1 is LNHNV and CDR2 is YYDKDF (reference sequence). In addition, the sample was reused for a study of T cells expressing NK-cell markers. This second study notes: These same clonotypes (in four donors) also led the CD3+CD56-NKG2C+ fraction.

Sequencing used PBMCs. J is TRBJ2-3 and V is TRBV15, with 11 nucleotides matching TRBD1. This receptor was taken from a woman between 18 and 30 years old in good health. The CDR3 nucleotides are TGTGCCACCAGCAGAGTGGGACAGGGGGACACAGATACGCAGTATTTT. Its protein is CATSRVGQGDTDTQYF. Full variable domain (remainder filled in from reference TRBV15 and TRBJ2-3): DAMVIQNPRYQVTQFGKPVTLSCSQTLNHNVMYWYQQKSSQAPKLLFHYYDKDFNNEADTPDNFQSRRPNTSFCFLDIRSPGLGDTAMYLCATSRVGQGDTDTQYFGPGTRLTVL.